One and the same sample provided the 9 T cell receptor beta chains below, sequenced in a study of OX40 agonist ivuxolimab in advanced cancers. Data came from immunoSEQ multiplex PCR; TCRdb stores just in-frame clones and leaves some out. The sample carries about 18,000 clones, approximately 69% recorded once. Specimen: CD4+ or CD8+ T cells sorted from blood, collected in a trial of the OX40 agonist ivuxolimab. These receptors came from an adult with an advanced solid tumor such as melanoma, head and neck, liver or kidney cancer.

The CDR3 DNA reads TGTGCCAGCAGCTGGGGGGACAGTAGTGTATTTTACTTC. This translates into CASSWGDSSVFYF. The rearrangement joins TRBV5-4 to TRBJ2-7, with a tentative D call TRBD1 (7 bases). Germline assignment: CDR1 SGHNT and CDR2 YYREEE (reference sequence). The CDR3 totals 13 residues. The V gene lost 3 bases and the J gene lost 13 bases, with 20 bases spanning the gap.

V gene TRBV30 combines with J gene TRBJ2-7, with TRBD2 as a possible D gene (5 bases). Germline CDR1 GTSNPN, CDR2 SVGIG (reference sequence). The CDR3 is 13 residues long. V gave up 4 bases and J gave up 0 bases, with 10 bases separating them. The CDR3 protein is CAWKAESSYEQYF. As DNA, the CDR3 is TGTGCCTGGAAAGCGGAGAGCTCCTACGAGCAGTACTTC.

This clone is a singleton in its sample. V gene TRBV7-2 combines with J gene TRBJ2-7; maybe TRBD1 (6 bases). Germline CDR1 and CDR2: SGHTA and FQGNSA. The CDR3 contains 14 residues. Trimming shortened V by 5 bases and J by 2 bases, and 13 bases separated the two germline ends. CDR3 nucleotide sequence: TGTGCCAGCAGCGCGCAGGGGTTCGCCTACGAGCAGTACTTC. Translation gives CASSAQGFAYEQYF. The variable domain in full, completed from reference TRBV7-2 and TRBJ2-7, reads GAGVSQSPSNKVTEKGKDVELRCDPISGHTALYWYRQSLGQGLEFLIYFQGNSAPDKSGLPSDRFSAERTGGSVSTLTIQRTQQEDSAVYLCASSAQGFAYEQYFGPGTRLTVT.

The gene calls are TRBV2 and TRBJ2-3, with 7 bases that match TRBD1. The V and J ends lost 6 bases and 4 bases, in that order; junction bases with no gene match: 10. CDR3 length: 15 amino acids. Germline V gene data show CDR1 as SNHLY and CDR2 as FYNNEI. The CDR3 DNA sequence: TGTGCCAGCAGCTTCGGACAGGTCATTCCAGATACGCAGTATTTT. This codes for CASSFGQVIPDTQYF.

The chain uses TRBV6-6 and TRBJ2-5; unclear D gene. The last part of the DNA fits TRBJ2-7 better; the J call may be wrong. Germline CDR1 is MNHNY and CDR2 is SVGAGI (reference sequence). The CDR3 length is 14 residues. CDR3 loop: CASSYLLTDYEQYF. CDR3 sequence (DNA): TGTGCCAGCAGCTATCTCCTTACCGACTACGAGCAGTACTTC.

V gene TRBV10-3 combines with J gene TRBJ2-7; maybe TRBD1 (5 bases). Germline CDR1 ENHRY, CDR2 SYGVKD. There are 13 residues in the CDR3. The CDR3 coding sequence is TGTGCACATCTCGACAGTGAAACCTACGAGCAGTACTTC. It yields the protein CAHLDSETYEQYF.

This clone occurred once. This sequence joins TRBV27 and TRBJ2-5, with 7 bases aligning to TRBD1. The germline V gene encodes CDR1 MNHEY and CDR2 SMNVEV (reference sequence). This CDR3 has 14 residues. With V trimmed by 3 bases and J by 0 bases, 1 base remained unmatched. CDR3 residues: CASSFTGDQETQYF. The CDR3 nucleotides are TGTGCCAGCAGTTTCACAGGGGACCAAGAGACCCAGTACTTC.

J is TRBJ2-1 and V is TRBV9, with D perhaps assigned TRBD1 or TRBD2 (5 bases each). V was clipped by 7 bases and J by 8 bases, with 16 bases between them. Germline assignment: CDR1 SGDLS and CDR2 YYNGEE. The CDR3 is 13 residues long. The CDR3 loop is CASGASRFDEQFF. DNA of the CDR3: TGTGCCAGCGGGGCTAGCAGGTTCGATGAGCAGTTCTTC.

The genes are TRBV28 and TRBJ1-1, with 10 bases identical to TRBD1. CDR1 is MDHEN, CDR2 SYDVKM, per germline. The CDR3 sequence is 18 residues long. The trim removed 2 bases at V and 1 base at J, leaving 10 bases unmatched. Here the CDR3 reads CASSLLYRDRGRNTEAFF. For the CDR3, the DNA is TGTGCCAGCAGTTTACTCTACCGGGACAGGGGAAGGAACACTGAAGCTTTCTTT.